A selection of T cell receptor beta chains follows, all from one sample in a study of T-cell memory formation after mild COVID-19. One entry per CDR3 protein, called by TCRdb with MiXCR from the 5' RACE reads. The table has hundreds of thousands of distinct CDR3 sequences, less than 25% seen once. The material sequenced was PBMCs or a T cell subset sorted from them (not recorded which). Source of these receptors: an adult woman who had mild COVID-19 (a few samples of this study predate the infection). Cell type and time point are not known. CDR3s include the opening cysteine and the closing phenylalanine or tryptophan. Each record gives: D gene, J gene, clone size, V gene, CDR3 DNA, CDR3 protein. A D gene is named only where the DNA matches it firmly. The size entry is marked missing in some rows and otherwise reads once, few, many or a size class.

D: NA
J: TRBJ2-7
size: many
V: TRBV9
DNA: TGTGCCAGCAGTTGGGGAGCCGAAACCTACTACGAGCAGTACTTC
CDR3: CASSWGAETYYEQYF

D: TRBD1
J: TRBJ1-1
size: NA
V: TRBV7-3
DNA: TGTGCCAGCAGCTGGGACAGCTACACTGAAGCTTTCTTT
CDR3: CASSWDSYTEAFF

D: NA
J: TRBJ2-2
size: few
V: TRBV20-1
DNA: TGCAGTGCTAGAGATGAAACGGGGCGGAACACCGGGGAGCTGTTTTTT
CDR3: CSARDETGRNTGELFF

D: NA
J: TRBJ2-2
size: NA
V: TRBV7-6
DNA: TGTGCCAGCAGCTTAGAAGGACCTACGAACACCGGGGAGCTGTTTTTT
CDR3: CASSLEGPTNTGELFF

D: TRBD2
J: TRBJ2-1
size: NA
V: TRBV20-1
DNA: TGCAGTGCTGTCTACGGGAGGGTTTACAATGAGCAGTTCTTC
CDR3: CSAVYGRVYNEQFF

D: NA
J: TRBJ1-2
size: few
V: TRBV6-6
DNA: TGTGCCAGCAGTTGGGTACAGGGAATGATCTTCCCTCCGAGCTATGGCTACACCTTC
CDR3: CASSWVQGMIFPPSYGYTF

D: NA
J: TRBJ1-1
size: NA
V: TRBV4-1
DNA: TGCGCCAGCAGCCAAAATGCAGGGTTAGCTTTCTTT
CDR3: CASSQNAGLAFF

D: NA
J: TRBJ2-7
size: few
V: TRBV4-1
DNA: TGCGCCAGCAGCCAAGAGTCACGTTCCTACGAGCAGTACTTC
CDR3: CASSQESRSYEQYF

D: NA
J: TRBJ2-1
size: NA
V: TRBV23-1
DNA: TGCGCCAGCAGCAACAACGGTGAGCAGTTCTTC
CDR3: CASSNNGEQFF

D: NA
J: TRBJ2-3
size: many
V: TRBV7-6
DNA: TGTGCCAGCAGCTACAATCGTGATACGCAGTATTTT
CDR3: CASSYNRDTQYF

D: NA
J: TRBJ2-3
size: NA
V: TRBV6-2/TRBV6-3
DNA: TGTGCCAGCAGCCCTGGTGTGGGGGTATCTACGCAGTATTTT
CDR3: CASSPGVGVSTQYF

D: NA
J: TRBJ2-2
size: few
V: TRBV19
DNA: TGTGCCAGTAGTCTAGTGGGTCCGGGGTTTGCCACCGGGGAGCTGTTTTTT
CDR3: CASSLVGPGFATGELFF

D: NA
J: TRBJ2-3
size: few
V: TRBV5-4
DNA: TGTGCCAGCAGCTCGACAGGACTGGGGACAGATACGCAGTATTTT
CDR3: CASSSTGLGTDTQYF

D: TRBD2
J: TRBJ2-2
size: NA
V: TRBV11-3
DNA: TGTGCCAGCAGCTTAGGGTCGGGAGGTACCGGGGAGCTGTTTTTT
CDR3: CASSLGSGGTGELFF

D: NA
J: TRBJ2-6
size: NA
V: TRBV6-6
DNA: TGTGCCTCCAAGGGGCAGTCTGGGGCCAACGTCCTGACTTTC
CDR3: CASKGQSGANVLTF

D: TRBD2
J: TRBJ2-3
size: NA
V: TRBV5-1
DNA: TGCGCCAGCAGCTTGGGTAGCGGGTTTTTATTAGATACGCAGTATTTT
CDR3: CASSLGSGFLLDTQYF

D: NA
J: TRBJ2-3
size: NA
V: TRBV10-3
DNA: TGTGCCATCAGTGAAAGGGAGATCACAGATACGCAGTATTTT
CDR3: CAISEREITDTQYF

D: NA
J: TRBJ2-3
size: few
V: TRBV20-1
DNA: TGCAGTGCTAGAGATCGGCGGCTCCGGGATACGCAGTATTTT
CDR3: CSARDRRLRDTQYF

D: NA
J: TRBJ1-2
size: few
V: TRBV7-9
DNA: TGTGCCAGCAGCTTAGAAGGGCAGCTCCTTCACTATGGCTACACCTTC
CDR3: CASSLEGQLLHYGYTF

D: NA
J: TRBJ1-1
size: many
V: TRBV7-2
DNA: TGTGCCAGCAGCACCCGACGGAACACTGAAGCTTTCTTT
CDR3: CASSTRRNTEAFF

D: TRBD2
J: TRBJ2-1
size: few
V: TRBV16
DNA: TGTGCCAGCAGCCAATCTGGACTAGCGGGGTCCTACAATGAGCAGTTCTTC
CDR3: CASSQSGLAGSYNEQFF

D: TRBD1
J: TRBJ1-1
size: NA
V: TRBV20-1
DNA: TGCGCTGGGGGACAGGGGGCGAGGACTGAAGCTTTCTTT
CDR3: CAGGQGARTEAFF

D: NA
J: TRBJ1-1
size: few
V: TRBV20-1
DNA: TGCAGTGCTAGCCGTCTGGCAGGGTGGGATGAAGCTTTCTTT
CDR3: CSASRLAGWDEAFF

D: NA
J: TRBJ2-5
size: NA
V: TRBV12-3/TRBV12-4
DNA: TGTGCCAGCAGGATCAGGCAAGAGACCCAGTACTTC
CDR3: CASRIRQETQYF

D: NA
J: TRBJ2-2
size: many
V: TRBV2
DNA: TGTGCCAGCAGCCCCGCTTATGCGGGGACCGGGGAGCTGTTTTTT
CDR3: CASSPAYAGTGELFF

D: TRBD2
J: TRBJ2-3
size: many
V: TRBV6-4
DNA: TGTGCCAGCAGTGACCAGCGGGGGGAAGCAGATACGCAGTATTTT
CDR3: CASSDQRGEADTQYF

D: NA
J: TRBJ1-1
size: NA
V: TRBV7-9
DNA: TGTGCCAGCAGATCGGCCGGGGGGGACACTGAAGCTTTCTTT
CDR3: CASRSAGGDTEAFF

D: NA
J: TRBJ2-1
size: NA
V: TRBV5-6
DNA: TGTGCCAGCAGCTTACGGAGCAACCACAATGAGCAGTTCTTC
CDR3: CASSLRSNHNEQFF

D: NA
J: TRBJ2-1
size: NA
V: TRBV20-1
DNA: TGCAGTGCCGAAACAGGGCGGGGGAGCTCCTACAATGAGCAGTTCTTC
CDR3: CSAETGRGSSYNEQFF

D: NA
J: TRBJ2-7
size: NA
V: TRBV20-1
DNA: TGCAGTGCTAGTGCCCCCGGGACTCCCTACGAGCAGTACTTC
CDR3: CSASAPGTPYEQYF

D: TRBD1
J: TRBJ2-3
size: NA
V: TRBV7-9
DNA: TGTGCCAGCAGCTTTACAACAGGGGGCACAGATACGCAGTATTTT
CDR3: CASSFTTGGTDTQYF

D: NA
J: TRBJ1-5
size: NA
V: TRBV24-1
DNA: TGTGCCACCAGTGATTTCTCAAGCAATCAGCCCCAGCATTTT
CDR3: CATSDFSSNQPQHF

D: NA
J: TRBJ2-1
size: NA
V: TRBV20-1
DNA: TGCAGTGCTAGGGGGTGGGAGTGGTCGCATGAGCAGTTCTTC
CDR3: CSARGWEWSHEQFF

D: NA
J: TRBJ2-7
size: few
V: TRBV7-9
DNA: TGTGCCAGCAGCCCCCGGAGGCAGCGGGCAAACTCCTACGAGCAGTACTTC
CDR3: CASSPRRQRANSYEQYF

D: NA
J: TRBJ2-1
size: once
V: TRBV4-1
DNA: TGCGCCAGCAGCCAGAGCCCGGGACTCGTAAAAAATGAGCAGTTCTTC
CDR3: CASSQSPGLVKNEQFF

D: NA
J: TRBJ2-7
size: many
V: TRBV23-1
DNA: TGCGCCAGCAGTCAATATGGCAGATTTGACTCCTACGAGCAGTACTTC
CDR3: CASSQYGRFDSYEQYF

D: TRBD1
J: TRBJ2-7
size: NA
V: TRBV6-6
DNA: TGTGCCAGCAGTTACCAGGGGGCCTACGAGCAGTACTTC
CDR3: CASSYQGAYEQYF

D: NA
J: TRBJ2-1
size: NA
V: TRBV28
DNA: TGTGCCAGCAGTTTCCGGCGGGGAGGGGGGTCCATCGACTACAATGAGCAGTTCTTC
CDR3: CASSFRRGGGSIDYNEQFF

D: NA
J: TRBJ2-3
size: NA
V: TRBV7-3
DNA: TGTGCCAGCAGCCCGGGACCTCAAGCAGATACGCAGTATTTT
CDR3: CASSPGPQADTQYF

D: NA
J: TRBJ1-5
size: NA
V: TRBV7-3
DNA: TGTGCCAGCAGCCCATCGGTTTTATTTGGGCAGGGCCGCAATCAGCCCCAGCATTTT
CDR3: CASSPSVLFGQGRNQPQHF

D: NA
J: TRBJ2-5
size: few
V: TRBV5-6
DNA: TGTGCCAGCAGCTTGGCGAAGGGGGTTAGCGTAGAGACCCAGTACTTC
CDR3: CASSLAKGVSVETQYF

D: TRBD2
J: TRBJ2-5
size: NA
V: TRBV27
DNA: TGTGCCAGCAGTTTATGGCGGGGAGGGTTGACAGAGACCCAGTACTTC
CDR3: CASSLWRGGLTETQYF

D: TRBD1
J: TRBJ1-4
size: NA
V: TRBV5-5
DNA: TGTGCCAGCAGCACCGGGGAAAGGGGGCATAATGAAAAACTGTTTTTT
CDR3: CASSTGERGHNEKLFF

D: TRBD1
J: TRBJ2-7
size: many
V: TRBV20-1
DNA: TGCAGTGCTAGAGATTCCGGGACAGGCTACGAGCAGTACTTC
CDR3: CSARDSGTGYEQYF

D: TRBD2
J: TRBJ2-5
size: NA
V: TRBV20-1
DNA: TGCAGTGCTTCTAGCGGGGGGGCAGGAGAGACCCAGTACTTC
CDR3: CSASSGGAGETQYF

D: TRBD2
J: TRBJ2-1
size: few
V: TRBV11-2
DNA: TGTGCCAGCAGCCCCACCGGGACTAACGGGGGGGAGCAGTTCTTC
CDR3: CASSPTGTNGGEQFF

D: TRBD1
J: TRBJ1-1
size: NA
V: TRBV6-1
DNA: TGTGCCAGCAAGGAGGGACAGGGAGATATGAACACTGAAGCTTTCTTT
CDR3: CASKEGQGDMNTEAFF

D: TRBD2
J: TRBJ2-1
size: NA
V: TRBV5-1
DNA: TGCGCCAGCAGCTCCGCGACTCTAGCGGGATACAATGAGCAGTTCTTC
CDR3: CASSSATLAGYNEQFF